Listed here is a single T cell receptor beta chain. Its specificity is not known. There were TCR beta CDR3 regions amplified from RNA transcripts. TCR CDR3 regions were first amplified by RT-PCR with HTBI primers. MiXCR, run by TCRdb on the multiplex PCR reads, gives a single entry per CDR3 protein. This table has about 350,000 distinct CDR3 sequences, about a sixth appearing once. These data come from a study of T cells in Graves' hyperthyroidism and ophthalmopathy. Study-level background: Prior to any treatment, at the point of initial diagnosis, peripheral blood was collected.

This CDR3 spans 11 amino acids. Per the germline V gene, CDR1 is SQVTM and CDR2 is ANQGSEA. The ends were cut back, 5 bases at V and 3 bases at J, with 7 bases in the middle. Points from the study as a whole: Ophthalmopathy, as predicted by the model, came a median roughly 6.5 months after the prediction. Blood also held most thyroid clonotypes expanded beyond 0.001.

The TCR sequence derives from a woman aged 25-40 years with Graves' hyperthyroidism that later progressed to Graves' ophthalmopathy. Sequencing was performed on blood. The chain carries TRBV29-1 and TRBJ1-1; unclear D gene. The CDR3: CSVWTYTEAFF. The CDR3 nucleotides are TGCAGCGTTTGGACTTACACTGAAGCTTTCTTT.